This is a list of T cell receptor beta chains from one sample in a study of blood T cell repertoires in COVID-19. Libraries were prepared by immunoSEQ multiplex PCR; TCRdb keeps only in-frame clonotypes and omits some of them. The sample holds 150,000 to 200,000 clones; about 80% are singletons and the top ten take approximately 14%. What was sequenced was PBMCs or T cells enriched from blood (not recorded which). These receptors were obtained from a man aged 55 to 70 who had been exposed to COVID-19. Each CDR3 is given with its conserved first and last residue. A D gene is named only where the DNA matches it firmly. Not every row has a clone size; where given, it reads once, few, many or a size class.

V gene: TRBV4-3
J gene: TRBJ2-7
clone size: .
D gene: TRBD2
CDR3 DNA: TGCGCCAGCAGACAATTAGCGGGAGGGTCCTACGAGCAGTACTTC
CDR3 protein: CASRQLAGGSYEQYF

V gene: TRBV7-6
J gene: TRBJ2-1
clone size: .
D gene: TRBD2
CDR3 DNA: TGTGCCAGCAGCTTAGAGTGGCTAGCGGACCTCTCCTACAATGAGCAGTTCTTC
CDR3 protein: CASSLEWLADLSYNEQFF

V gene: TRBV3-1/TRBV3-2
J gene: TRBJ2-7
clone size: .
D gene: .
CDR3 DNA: TGTGCCAGCAGCCAAGATGGCAGGGTGGTGGACGAGCAGTACTTC
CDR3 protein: CASSQDGRVVDEQYF

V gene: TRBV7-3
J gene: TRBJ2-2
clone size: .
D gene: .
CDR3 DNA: TGTGCCAGCAGCCAGTCAGGGCTAGACACCGGGGAGCTGTTTTTT
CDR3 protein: CASSQSGLDTGELFF

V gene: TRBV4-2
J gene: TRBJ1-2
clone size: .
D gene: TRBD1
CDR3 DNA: TGTGCCAGCAGCCAAGATAGGACAGGAATGGGCTACACCTTC
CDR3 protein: CASSQDRTGMGYTF

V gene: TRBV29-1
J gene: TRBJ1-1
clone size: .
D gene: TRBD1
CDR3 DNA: TGCAGCGTTTCCCTCTCAGGGGGTCTAGGCAACACTGAAGCTTTCTTT
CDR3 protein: CSVSLSGGLGNTEAFF

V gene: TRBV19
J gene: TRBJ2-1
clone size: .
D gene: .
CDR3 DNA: TGTGCCAGTAGTATAGTGGGAGGTCCCTACAATGAGCAGTTCTTC
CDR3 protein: CASSIVGGPYNEQFF

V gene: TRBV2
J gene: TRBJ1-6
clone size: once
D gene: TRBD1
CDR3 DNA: TGTGCCAGCAGTGATGTTTTATGGCCGGGACAGGGACATTCACCCCTCCACTTT
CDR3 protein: CASSDVLWPGQGHSPLHF

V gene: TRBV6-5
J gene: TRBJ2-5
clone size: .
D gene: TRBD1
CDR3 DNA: TGTGCCAGCCGAACAGCGGGACAGGGCGAGACCCAGTACTTC
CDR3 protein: CASRTAGQGETQYF

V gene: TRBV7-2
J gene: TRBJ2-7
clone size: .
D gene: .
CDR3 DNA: TGTGCCAGCAGCTTAGGCCCCTTTGGGCCCACGGCTCACTACGAGCAGTACTTC
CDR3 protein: CASSLGPFGPTAHYEQYF

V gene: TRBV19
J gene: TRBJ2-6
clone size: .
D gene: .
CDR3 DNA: TGTGCCAGTAGTATAAGCCAGGGACTCTCTGGGGCCAACGTCCTGACTTTC
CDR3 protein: CASSISQGLSGANVLTF

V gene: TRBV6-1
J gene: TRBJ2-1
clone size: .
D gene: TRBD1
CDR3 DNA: TGTGCCAGCAGTGGAGCGACAGGGTACAATGAGCAGTTCTTC
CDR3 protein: CASSGATGYNEQFF

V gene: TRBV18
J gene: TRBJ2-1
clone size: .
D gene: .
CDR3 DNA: TGTGCCAGCTCACCACGGATCCATTCAGGGGCGTCGAATGAGCAGTTCTTC
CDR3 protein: CASSPRIHSGASNEQFF

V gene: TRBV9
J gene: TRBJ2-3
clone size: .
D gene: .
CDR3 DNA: TGTGCCAGCAGCCCACGGGACTGGAACACAGATACGCAGTATTTT
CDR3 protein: CASSPRDWNTDTQYF

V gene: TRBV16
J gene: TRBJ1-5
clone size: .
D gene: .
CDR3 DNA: TGTGCCAGCAGCCAATCATACAGGGCAGAGCCCCAGCATTTT
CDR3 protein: CASSQSYRAEPQHF

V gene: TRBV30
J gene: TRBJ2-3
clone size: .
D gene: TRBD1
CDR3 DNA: TGTGCCTGGAGTGCCCTCGGACAGGGGGCGCCGGATACGCAGTATTTT
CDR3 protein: CAWSALGQGAPDTQYF

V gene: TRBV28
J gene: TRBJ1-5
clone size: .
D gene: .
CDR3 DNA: TGTGCCAGCAGCGGACAGTTCAATCAGCCCCAGCATTTT
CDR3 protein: CASSGQFNQPQHF

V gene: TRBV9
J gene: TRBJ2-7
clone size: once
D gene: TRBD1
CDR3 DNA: TGTGCCAGCAGCCCACGACCGGGACAGGGGGCTTACGAGCAGTACTTC
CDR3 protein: CASSPRPGQGAYEQYF

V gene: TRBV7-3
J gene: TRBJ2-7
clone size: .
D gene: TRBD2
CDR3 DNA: TGTGCCAGCAGCTTAACGGAGGGCGGGAGCCCGTACTTC
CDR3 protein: CASSLTEGGSPYF

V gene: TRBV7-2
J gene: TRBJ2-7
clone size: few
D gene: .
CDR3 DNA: TGTGCCAGCAGCTTACAAGGGGGATACTACGAGCAGTACTTC
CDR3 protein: CASSLQGGYYEQYF

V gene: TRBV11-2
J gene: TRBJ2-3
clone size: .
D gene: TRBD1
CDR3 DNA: TGTGCCAGCAGCATAACCCGACAGGGGGCTAATACAGATACGCAGTATTTT
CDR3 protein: CASSITRQGANTDTQYF

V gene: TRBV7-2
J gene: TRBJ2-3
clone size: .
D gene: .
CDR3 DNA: TGTGCCAGCACCGCGGGGGCAGGGGCAGATACGCAGTATTTT
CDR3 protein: CASTAGAGADTQYF

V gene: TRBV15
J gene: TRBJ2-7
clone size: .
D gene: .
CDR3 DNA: TGTGCCACCAGTATGGAGCACTACGAGCAGTACTTC
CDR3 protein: CATSMEHYEQYF

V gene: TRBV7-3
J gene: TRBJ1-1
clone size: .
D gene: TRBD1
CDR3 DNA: TGTGCCAGCAGTCGGATCCGACAGGGGAACACTGAAGCTTTCTTT
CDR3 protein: CASSRIRQGNTEAFF

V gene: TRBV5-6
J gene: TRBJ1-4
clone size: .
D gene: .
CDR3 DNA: TGTGCCAGCAGCACCTGGACAGTGGTGGAAAAACTGTTTTTT
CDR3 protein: CASSTWTVVEKLFF

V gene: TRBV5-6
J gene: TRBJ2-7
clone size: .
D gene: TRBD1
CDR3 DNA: TGTGCCAGCGGCACGACAGGGGTAGGGTACGAGCAGTACTTC
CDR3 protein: CASGTTGVGYEQYF

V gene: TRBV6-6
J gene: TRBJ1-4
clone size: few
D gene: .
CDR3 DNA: TGTGCCAGCAGGCCACAGGCAACTAATGAAAAACTGTTTTTT
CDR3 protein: CASRPQATNEKLFF